Reported below is one T cell receptor (beta chain). Antigen unknown. These data originate in a study of T cell responses to AZD1222 COVID-19 vaccine. The CDR3 has 11 amino acids. V lost 5 bases and J lost 6, with 7 bases in between. Germline V CDR1 and CDR2: LNHDA, SQIVND (reference sequence). General observations from the study: Most donors were white British, females outnumbered males, and clonal diversity was possibly underestimated.

TCRdb's table, derived via immunoSEQ multiplex PCR, lists solely in-frame clones and lacks some. The table records roughly 77,000 clones, roughly 94% of them present only once. The chain links TRBV19 to TRBJ1-2, with D unresolved. The TCR comes from an adult in good health. Sequenced here: peripheral blood, sampled on day 0 of MenACWY control vaccination. This chain's CDR3 is CASSAQNGYTF. The DNA of the CDR3 is TGTGCCAGTAGTGCCCAGAATGGCTACACCTTC.